The entry that follows covers one T cell receptor beta chain sequence. The target antigen is unknown. The germline gene is not matched at one end of the junction; a read error may be the cause. This sample was taken from a study of shared clonotypes between healthy human individuals. Sequencing was performed with immunoSEQ multiplex PCR; in TCRdb, only in-frame clones are kept and a portion is missing. The data show 300,000 or so clones, roughly 70% seen once. Germline V gene sequence: CDR1 MNHEY, CDR2 SMNVEV (reference sequence). This CDR3 is built from 13 residues. Recent vaccinations or acute infections were absent in the healthy HIV-negative adult donors. Overall study results and limits: The study found lower generation probabilities in non-shared clonotypes than in those shared by all four donors.

The chain employs TRBV27 and TRBJ1-4, with D unresolved. The sample taken for sequencing was memory CD4+ T cells sorted from blood. Indicated subset: CD45RA-negative fraction. The source is a man aged 25 to 40 in good health. The CDR3 nucleotides read TGTGCCAGCGGTTTCGATGGGCGGGAAAAACTGTTTTTT. It specifies CASGFDGREKLFF.